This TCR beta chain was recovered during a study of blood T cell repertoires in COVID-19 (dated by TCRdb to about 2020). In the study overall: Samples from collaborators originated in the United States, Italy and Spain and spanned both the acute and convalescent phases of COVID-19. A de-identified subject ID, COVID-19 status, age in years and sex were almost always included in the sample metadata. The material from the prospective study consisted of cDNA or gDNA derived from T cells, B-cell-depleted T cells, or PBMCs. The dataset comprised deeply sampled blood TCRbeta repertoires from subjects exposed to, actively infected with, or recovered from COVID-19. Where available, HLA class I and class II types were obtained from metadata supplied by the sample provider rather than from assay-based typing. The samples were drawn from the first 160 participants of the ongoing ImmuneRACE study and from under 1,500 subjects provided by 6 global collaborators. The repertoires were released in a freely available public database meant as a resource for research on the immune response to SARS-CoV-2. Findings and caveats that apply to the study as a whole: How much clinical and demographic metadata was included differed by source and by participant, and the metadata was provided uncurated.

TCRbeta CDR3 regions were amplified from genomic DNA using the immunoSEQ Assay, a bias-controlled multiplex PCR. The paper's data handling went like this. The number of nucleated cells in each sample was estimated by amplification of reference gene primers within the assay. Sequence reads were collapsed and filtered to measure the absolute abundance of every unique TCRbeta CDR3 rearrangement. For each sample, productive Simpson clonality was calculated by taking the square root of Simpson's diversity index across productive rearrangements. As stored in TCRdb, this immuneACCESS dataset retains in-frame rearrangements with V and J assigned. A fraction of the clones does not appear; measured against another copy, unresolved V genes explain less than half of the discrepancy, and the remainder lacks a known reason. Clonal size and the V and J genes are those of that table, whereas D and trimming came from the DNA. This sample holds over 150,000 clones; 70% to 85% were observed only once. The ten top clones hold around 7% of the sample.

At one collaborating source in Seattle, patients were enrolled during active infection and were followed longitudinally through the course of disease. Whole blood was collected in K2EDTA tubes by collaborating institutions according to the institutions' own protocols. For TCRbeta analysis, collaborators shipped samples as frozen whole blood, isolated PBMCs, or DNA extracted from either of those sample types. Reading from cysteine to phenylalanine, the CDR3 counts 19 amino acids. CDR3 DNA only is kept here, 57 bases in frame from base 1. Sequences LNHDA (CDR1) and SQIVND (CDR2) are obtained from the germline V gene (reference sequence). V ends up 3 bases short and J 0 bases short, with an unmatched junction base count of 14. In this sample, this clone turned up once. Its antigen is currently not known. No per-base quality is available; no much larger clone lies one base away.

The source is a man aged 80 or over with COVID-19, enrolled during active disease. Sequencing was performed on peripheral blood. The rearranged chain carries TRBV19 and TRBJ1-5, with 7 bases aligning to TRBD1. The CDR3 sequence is CASSIAGQRPLYSNQPQHF. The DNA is TGTGCCAGTAGTATTGCGGGACAGAGGCCCCTGTATAGCAATCAGCCCCAGCATTTT.